The rows below give T cell receptor beta chains drawn from one sample of a study of blood T cells in healthy people across ages. From the 5' RACE reads, TCRdb called clonotypes with MiXCR, one entry per CDR3 protein. The data hold fewer than 600,000 distinct CDR3 sequences, with about 26% observed a single time. A further study also used this sample, focusing on T cells of mothers and their children.

Sample: blood. The receptors stem from a boy between 2 and 10 years old in good health. CDR3s include the opening cysteine and the closing phenylalanine or tryptophan. Fields, in order: D gene, J gene, clone size, V gene, CDR3 protein, CDR3 DNA. D genes are given only for firm matches. The listing skips clone size in some rows; elsewhere it reads once, few, many or a size class.

TRBD2 TRBJ2-7 . TRBV10-3 CAISGRLPSGRPNYEQYF TGTGCCATCAGTGGGCGACTGCCTAGCGGGAGGCCCAACTACGAGCAGTACTTC
TRBD1 TRBJ2-1 . TRBV4-1 CASTWGQGSNVQFF TGCGCCAGCACATGGGGACAGGGCAGCAATGTGCAGTTCTTC
TRBD1 TRBJ2-3 few TRBV29-1 CSVEDKVRDSLSNTQYF TGCAGCGTTGAAGATAAGGTGAGGGACAGCCTCTCAAATACGCAGTATTTT
TRBD2 TRBJ2-3 . TRBV11-2 CASSLVGSGSHPDTQYF TGTGCCAGCAGCTTAGTCGGTAGCGGGAGCCACCCGGATACGCAGTATTTT
. TRBJ2-1 . TRBV6-1 CASSPYRANEQFF TGTGCCAGCAGTCCTTACAGGGCAAATGAGCAGTTCTTC
. TRBJ2-5 few TRBV10-3 CAVGASLIETQYF TGTGCCGTGGGGGCTAGCTTGATCGAGACCCAGTACTTC
. TRBJ2-1 . TRBV28 CASSAAREANEQFF TGTGCCAGCAGTGCGGCCAGGGAGGCGAATGAGCAGTTCTTC
TRBD1 TRBJ1-5 once TRBV5-1 CASRDRVNQPQHF TGCGCCAGCAGAGACAGGGTAAATCAGCCCCAGCATTTT
. TRBJ1-2 . TRBV10-3 CAISGSQQHNYGYTF TGTGCCATCAGTGGTAGTCAGCAGCATAACTATGGCTACACCTTC
TRBD2 TRBJ2-5 . TRBV5-1 CASSLAWGGEETQYF TGCGCCAGCAGCCTAGCGTGGGGGGGAGAAGAGACCCAGTACTTC
TRBD2 TRBJ2-5 few TRBV11-2 CASRRTSGIETQYF TGTGCCAGCAGACGGACTAGCGGGATAGAGACCCAGTACTTC